This T cell receptor (beta chain) was sequenced during a study of human T cells and chemical hapten exposure (dated by TCRdb to the early 2020s). Describing the broader study: For sensitization, 2% DPC in acetone was applied to a 2 cm by 2 cm area of upper inner arm skin. Throughout the roughly 26-week study period, patients were also given weekly therapeutic DPC doses on the scalp. Patch testing was performed on the upper back with Finn chambers containing 0.01% DPC, and the patch tests were scored after 6 days according to International Contact Dermatitis Research Group standards. Most of the patients in the cohort were female, and the cohort covered alopecia areata with under or over 50% scalp involvement, alopecia totalis and alopecia universalis. The libraries were sequenced as a pool, and the TCR yield per sample differed mostly because of small variations in library volumes within the pool. In alopecia patients, the study followed how the peripheral blood TCR repertoire changed in vivo over primary and secondary sensitization to diphenylcyclopropenone (DPC), a hapten. Blood samples were taken from patients before sensitization (week 0) and at 2, 6 and about 24 weeks after DPC sensitization. For TCR sequencing, blood came from approximately 29 alopecia patients at anywhere from one to four time points (pre-sensitization, 2, 6 and 24 weeks).

The library was obtained by RACE. TCRdb lists the instrument as NextSeq 500. During library preparation, unique molecular identifiers were attached to individual cDNA molecules so that TCRs could be counted quantitatively and reproducibly. For every blood RNA sample, sequencing covered both the TCR alpha and TCR beta chains. The study's processing was this. A median of around 100,000 TCRs per sample was observed, with a range of roughly 20,000 to 750,000. The Decombinator software suite was used to annotate V, J and CDR3 in the TCR reads. Every sample was subsampled to the same number of TCRs (28,000) for the PS versus PT1 abundance plots. TCRs were defined as expanded if absent before sensitization and observed at least eight times at the 2-week time point. The public reads were quality trimmed at Q25 with fastp and then assembled into clones with MiXCR by TCRdb, keeping productive beta chains. Each entry is one CDR3 protein sequence, shown with its most common DNA and genes. TCRdb's processing, not the study's, gives the V and J calls here. This sample holds over 65,000 distinct CDR3 sequences; roughly 10% were observed only once. The ten most abundant clones make up approximately 4.4% of the sample.

Taken from cysteine to phenylalanine, the CDR3 has 13 residues. CDR3 DNA only is kept here, 39 bases in frame from base 1. CDR1 and CDR2 were assigned from the germline V gene as SQVTM and ANQGSEA. A distance of 12 bases separates the germline ends of V and J, which lose 2 bases and 7 bases respectively. This clonotype was found many times. The specificity of this receptor is unknown. The input lacks base qualities; no much larger clone sits a single base away. In light of the paper, this sample's time point label describes: patch test 1, 2 weeks after DPC sensitization. The sample's treatment or condition label is to be understood as: therapeutic diphenylcyclopropenone sensitization with weekly scalp DPC. Blood at each patch-test visit was drawn before the patch test was applied. To be eligible, patients had to be aged 18 to 70, diagnosed with alopecia and judged suitable for DPC therapy, while pregnant patients were excluded. Total RNA was extracted from unfractionated whole blood collected in Tempus Blood RNA tubes.

The paper's findings and limits, for the study overall: Because every patient had alopecia, a presumed autoimmune disease, the patients' immune response might differ from that of healthy individuals. After repeated subsampling, the strength of the expansion versus patch-test correlation and the threshold at which it became significant changed. Significantly more large CDR3 similarity clusters were formed by expanded TCRs than by pre-sensitization or healthy control sets, consistent with antigen-driven responses. A positive correlation was found between the number of PT1 expanded TCRs and patch test score, with significance reached at thresholds 8, 16 and 32 but not 4. DPC sensitization did not change the number of TCRs with a frequency above 1 in 1000, and there was no evidence of changes in global repertoire structure.

The sequence was obtained from a woman aged 50 to 65 with alopecia areata. Some clones in this sample may be carry-over from other donors' samples. The material sequenced was whole blood, taken in connection with sensitization to the hapten diphenylcyclopropenone (DPC). The sequence links TRBV29-1 to TRBJ2-1, with the D gene too uncertain to name. The CDR3 reads CSVERAWGNEQFF. The nucleotide sequence is TGCAGCGTTGAAAGGGCCTGGGGAAATGAGCAGTTCTTC.